This TCR beta chain was sequenced for a study of shared clonotypes between healthy human individuals (dated by TCRdb to 2020 to 2022). For the wider study: The cohort included a few men and a couple of women between 18 and 49 years of age. Between about 0.85 and 9.5 billion PBMCs per donor were obtained by leukapheresis. For each donor, three plates each were used for CD4 naive and CD4 memory, two plates were used for CD8 naive, and one plate was used for CD8 memory. Different laboratories and diverse techniques were used to prepare libraries and sequence TCR repertoires, to increase sequencing depth and limit assay-specific biases. The study deeply sequenced blood TCR repertoires of about 5 healthy adults to estimate repertoire size and the extent of clonotype sharing between individuals. Broader findings and caveats from the paper: Sharing across several donors was observed for approximately 5% of naive CD4, over 3% of naive CD8, around 2.5% of memory CD4, and over 0.3% of memory CD8 clonotypes. Based on pairwise subsampling, the degree of clonotype sharing among donors was expected to be affected by sequencing depth. The genetic and exposure-history diversity represented was limited by the small number of donors. Naive subsets generally had larger estimated clonotype richness than memory subsets. Clonotypes shared by all four sorted-subset donors showed higher generation probabilities than non-shared clonotypes. Even with the large sequencing depth, rarefaction of the sorted-subset datasets indicated that sequencing was incomplete. Sampling was restricted to blood, and TCR repertoires in tissue are likely to differ from TCR repertoires in blood.

CD8 naive samples consisted of CD45RO-negative cells that were positively selected for CCR7, yielding a CD45RA+CCR7+ population without TemRA cells. Donors were healthy HIV-negative adults with no recently reported acute infections or vaccinations. All donors were Caucasian adults living in Nashville, Tennessee, USA. Blood was obtained by leukapheresis, after which PBMCs were separated by Ficoll-Histopaque density gradient centrifugation and cryopreserved in liquid nitrogen vapor phase. Analytical flow cytometry was used to check the purity and quantity of every magnetically sorted T cell population. Genomic DNA was isolated from every sorted fraction and measured by UV absorbance on a Nanodrop 2000c. Using the deep immunoSEQ assay, multiplex PCR amplified TCR CDR3 regions from genomic DNA. Extracted genomic DNA from each cell subset was spread evenly across all wells of several immunoSEQ 96-well plates, with each plate serving as a replicate. For sorted subsets, around 200 ng genomic DNA, equal to tens of thousands of T cell genomes, was loaded into each replicate PCR. Purified libraries were measured with a Qubit 3.0 fluorometer, size-checked on a Bioanalyzer 2100, and measured again with the KAPA Library Quantification kit. A separate single-read 150-cycle Illumina NextSeq 550 flow cell was used to sequence each immunoSEQ 96-well plate. As for the original processing: Because the immunoSEQ output held only junctional sequences and lacked quality scores, the filtering could not match the filtering applied to full-length reads. To assign V/J genes and CDR3, sequences were annotated using PyIR, a Python wrapper for IgBLAST v1.9, with IMGT germline references. Reads were removed for weak V/J assignments (E-value above 1e-6), missing CDR3, stop codons, out-of-frame junctions, or ambiguous translated residues. A V3J clonotype was defined by an identical inferred V gene, J gene, and CDR3 amino acid sequence. To compute the percentage overlap between repertoires, the number of shared unique clonotypes was divided by the size of the smaller repertoire. RTK rarefaction, the Chao1 estimator, and Recon v2.1 estimates of unobserved clonotypes were used to assess repertoire richness. Generation probabilities were computed with OLGA for all TCRbeta clonotypes obtained by the gDNA method from several donors. In TCRdb, the immuneACCESS table is reduced to in-frame sequences with V and J assigned. These tables do not hold every clone; where another copy was compared, an unresolved V gene accounts for under half, and the others remain unexplained. V, J and clone size derive from that table, while D and trimming were established from the DNA sequence. The sample profile shows approximately 2,200,000 clones; approximately 94% of them were found once. The ten biggest clones cover 1.5% to 2% of the sample.

The CDR3 runs 15 residues from the cysteine to the phenylalanine. Left in the record is the CDR3 DNA by itself, 45 bases read in frame from the first base. Looking up the germline V gene yields CDR1 MNHNS and CDR2 SASEGT. V was cut back by 3 bases and J by 0 bases, leaving a gap of 12 bases between them. Comments on this clone: The antigen it binds to is not known. No base quality information exists; no much larger clone differs at one position.

The sequence derives from a man aged 18-30 years in good health. Some clones in this sample may be carry-over from other donors' samples. The V and J segments used are TRBV6-1 and TRBJ2-7; the D segment cannot be called with confidence. Sample: naive CD8+ T cells from PBMCs. Per the publication, the cell subset or site label means: CD45RA+CCR7+. The nucleotides read TGTGCCAGCAGTGATAAAGACACATACTCCTACGAGCAGTACTTC. This yields the protein CASSDKDTYSYEQYF.